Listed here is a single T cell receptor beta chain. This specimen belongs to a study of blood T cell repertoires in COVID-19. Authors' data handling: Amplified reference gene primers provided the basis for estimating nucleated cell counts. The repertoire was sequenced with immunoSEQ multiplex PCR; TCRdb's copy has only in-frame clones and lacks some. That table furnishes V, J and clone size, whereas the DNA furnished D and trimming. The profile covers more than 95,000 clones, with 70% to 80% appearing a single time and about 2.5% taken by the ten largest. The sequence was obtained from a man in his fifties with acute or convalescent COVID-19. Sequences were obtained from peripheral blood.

In DNA form, the CDR3 reads TGTGCCACCCGTCGAGGAAGTATTACCAAAAACATTCAGTACTTC. Protein product: CATRRGSITKNIQYF. The rearrangement joins TRBV19 to TRBJ2-4; D is undetermined. CDR1 is LNHDA and CDR2 is SQIVND in the germline V gene (reference sequence). The CDR3 runs to 15 residues. V shed 10 bases and J shed 2 bases, with 18 bases lying between them.